This T cell receptor beta chain was identified during a study of T cells in Graves' hyperthyroidism and ophthalmopathy (dated by TCRdb to the late 2010s). As for the study more broadly: Peripheral blood was sampled at the time of initial diagnosis, prior to any treatment. TCR V-J signatures able to tell the groups apart were searched for in a discovery cohort of around 95 patients, of whom over 40 had Graves' ophthalmopathy and more than 55 had stable Graves' hyperthyroidism. Prospective prediction of ophthalmopathy was tested in an independent validation cohort of 18 to 20 hyperthyroidism patients and 15 to 17 patients who later progressed to ophthalmopathy. For training and testing, the 110 or so patients in the discovery cohort were randomly divided in a 7:3 ratio. In addition, the study compared T-cell repertoires in thyroid tissue and in blood from roughly 6 Graves' hyperthyroidism patients. Once sampling was done, hyperthyroidism patients were given methimazole at a starting dose of 30 mg daily, whereas ophthalmopathy patients were given high-dose intravenous methylprednisolone. The paper reports TCR Vbeta CDR3 sequencing of about 140 peripheral blood samples: around 41 ophthalmopathy, roughly 80 hyperthyroidism and 17 progressor patients.

Paper-wide results and their limitations: Sample size was not statistically predetermined, and investigators were not blinded to group allocation. Most expanded thyroid clonotypes (frequency above 0.001) were also found in blood, which suggests that blood repertoires may mirror thyroid immune responses. In cross-validation, a model built on a 13 V-J signature told ophthalmopathy apart from stable hyperthyroidism with approximately 90% sensitivity and roughly 81% specificity, and in testing the same model reached 80%/75%. During validation, the model predicted progression to ophthalmopathy a median of around 6 months ahead of onset, with almost 71% sensitivity and almost 75% specificity.

Looking up the germline V gene (reference sequence) yields CDR1 DFQATT and CDR2 SNEGSKA. Compared with germline, V lacks 0 bases and J lacks 5 bases; bases without a gene match: 12. The CDR3 has 17 amino acids, counting the end cysteine and phenylalanine. The retained sequence is limited to the CDR3, 51 bases, with the frame set at the first base. Moderately to severely active disease, a Clinical Activity Score of at least 3, a NOSPECS grade of at least 4, and a duration under 3 months were present in ophthalmopathy patients. Patients with uncontrolled infections, other autoimmune diseases, pregnancy or lactation were excluded. Diagnoses were based on clinical symptoms, serum thyroxine and TRAb, thyroid ultrasound and orbital computed tomography. PBMCs were isolated from 10 ml of fresh peripheral blood by Ficoll-Paque density gradient centrifugation. Total RNA was extracted using Trizol reagent, and RNA quality was assessed on an Agilent 2100 Bioanalyzer.

This clonotype was observed at least ten times. The specificity of this receptor is unknown. No base-level quality is on record; no much larger clone is a single base apart. The TCR beta CDR3 regions were amplified from RNA transcripts. The TCR CDR3 was subjected to a first round of RT-PCR using the HTBI primer set and the Qiagen OneStep RT-PCR kit. Libraries were constructed in a second round of multiplex PCR, after which size selection and purification were performed. Sequencing of the libraries was done on an Illumina HiSeq2000 using paired-end 100 bp reads. The paper's data handling went like this. SOAPnuke was used to process the raw data, removing reads that contained adapters or uncalled bases, had a mean Phred below 15, or lacked an exact match to the constant primer or identifier. COPE v1.2.5 was used to merge high-quality paired reads, and clonotypes were defined as unique nucleotide sequences. MiTCR v1.1 was used to align the clonotypes against IMGT TRBV, TRBD and TRBJ reference segments. Only V-J combinations with frequency above 0.0001, covering 99% to 99.2% of repertoires, were analysed. A TCS score was defined as the ratio between F50 (clonal expansion) and ExV (chaos), using BLOSUM62-based TCRdist between CDR3 peptides within each V-J. Welch's t-statistics and random forest reduced 500 to 650 V-J features to some 14, which were used in a naive Bayes classifier (R e1071). TCRdb handled the public reads itself, with Q25 trimming in fastp and clone calling in MiXCR, and kept productive beta chains. One record per CDR3 amino acid sequence lists the most common genes and DNA. The V and J calls, along with clone size, are taken from TCRdb and not from the paper's own processing. In all, the sample holds 600,000 or so distinct CDR3 sequences, and 14% of those were seen once. The top ten hold under 15% of the sample.

Rearrangement joined TRBV20-1 to TRBJ1-2, and 10 bases in between align with TRBD1. The origin of this receptor is a woman between 50 and 59 years old with Graves' ophthalmopathy. The sequenced material came from blood. The CDR3 protein sequence reads: CSARDPNGQGGGYGYTF. The nucleotide sequence reads as follows: TGCAGTGCTAGAGACCCAAACGGACAGGGGGGCGGATATGGCTACACCTTC.